The clone carrying this TCR beta chain was counted between two and nine times. No antigen is known for it. By 5'RACE template switching, TCR cDNA was produced, with a universal primer site and UMIs added in the process. In TCRdb, the 5' RACE reads were re-called with MiXCR into one record per CDR3 protein. The sample has under 250,000 distinct CDR3 sequences; 6.9% are singletons. Germline loops: CDR1 SGHTA, CDR2 FQGNSA. This CDR3 is built from 15 residues. V was clipped by 5 bases and J by 0 bases, with 11 bases between them. This sample stems from a study of T cells after yellow fever vaccination. Study-wide background: Low-cell-number fractions were prepared with SMART-Seq v4 Ultra Low Input.

Study-level points and caveats: Contamination of FACS-sorted repertoires by abundant clonotypes from the bulk population could occur. Primary-vaccination clones mostly resurfaced post-booster (about 96% CD4, more than 80% CD8).

The specimen comprised CD4+ T cells sorted from PBMCs, sampled 15 days after the yellow fever booster vaccination. The chain carries TRBV7-2 and TRBJ2-1; D possibly corresponds to TRBD2 (5 bases). The source of this sequence is a man younger than 40 who received the YFV17D yellow fever vaccine. CDR3 protein: CASSQLVGSYNEQFF. CDR3 coding DNA: TGTGCCAGCAGCCAACTAGTCGGCTCCTACAATGAGCAGTTCTTC.